These 15 T cell receptor beta chains came from one sample sequenced in a study of siplizumab effects on memory and regulatory T cells. Repertoires were generated with immunoSEQ multiplex PCR, while TCRdb's copy carries only in-frame clones and drops some. The sample holds more than 90,000 clones, roughly 94% seen once. Sequencing was carried out using non-Treg CD4+ T cells sorted from blood. The source of these receptors is a human donor in good health.

This clone was seen once. The chain joins TRBV9 to TRBJ2-2; 11 positions match TRBD2. The germline V gene has CDR1 SGDLS and CDR2 YYNGEE. V dropped 5 bases and J dropped 3; count of bases not matched to a gene: 15. This CDR3 is built from 19 residues. DNA of the CDR3: TGTGCCAGCAGGGGTAGCGGGAGGGCCGAAGTTCTCGACACCGGGGAGCTGTTTTTT. It encodes CASRGSGRAEVLDTGELFF.

This rearrangement joins TRBV19 to TRBJ2-5, with 9 bases identical to TRBD1. The CDR3 contains 13 residues. Unmatched junction bases numbered 4, after V lost 6 bases and J lost 5 bases. Germline CDR1 and CDR2: LNHDA and SQIVND (reference sequence). The CDR3 DNA reads as TGTGCCAGTAGAGACAGGGGGAGCGAGACCCAGTACTTC. It is translated as CASRDRGSETQYF.

This CDR3 reads CASSSGTGTIKDHEQFF. DNA for the CDR3: TGTGCCAGCAGCTCTGGGACCGGGACCATTAAGGACCATGAGCAGTTCTTC. V usage is TRBV11-3 and J usage is TRBJ2-1, with D perhaps assigned TRBD1 or TRBD2 (5 bases each). The germline CDR1 and CDR2 sequences are SGHNT and YENEEA. V lost 4 bases, J lost 8 bases, and 24 bases lay in between. The CDR3 runs to 17 residues.

The rearrangement links TRBV28 to TRBJ2-7; the match to TRBD1 covers 7 bases. The V segment lost 6 bases and the J segment 2 bases; nucleotides outside the gene matches: 7. The CDR3 extends over 14 amino acids. Germline-derived CDR1 and CDR2 are MDHEN and SYDVKM. For the CDR3, the DNA is TGTGCCAGCAGCCCAGGGGGTAAAACCTACGAGCAGTACTTC. Its translation: CASSPGGKTYEQYF. The full variable domain, with the rest looked up from reference TRBV28 and TRBJ2-7, is DVKVTQSSRYLVKRTGEKVFLECVQDMDHENMFWYRQDPGLGLRLIYFSYDVKMKEKGDIPEGYSVSREKKERFSLILESASTNQTSMYLCASSPGGKTYEQYFGPGTRLTVT.

The V gene is TRBV9, the J gene TRBJ2-2, with D hard to call. This CDR3 has 14 residues. V lost 0 bases and J 5 bases, leaving 8 bases between the germline ends. Per the germline V gene, CDR1 is SGDLS and CDR2 is YYNGEE. CDR3 sequence: CASSVEGPTGELFF. CDR3 coding DNA: TGTGCCAGCAGCGTAGAAGGGCCGACCGGGGAGCTGTTTTTT.

CDR3 region: CASSRSTGANGELFF. For the CDR3, the DNA is TGTGCCAGCAGCCGATCGACAGGGGCTAACGGGGAGCTGTTTTTT. The chain combines TRBV11-3 with TRBJ2-2; 8 positions match TRBD1. Germline V gene data show CDR1 as SGHNT and CDR2 as YENEEA. The ends lost 5 bases at V and 7 bases at J; junction bases unmatched: 9. The CDR3 has 15 residues.

V gene TRBV7-8 combines with J gene TRBJ1-1; perhaps TRBD1 as D (5 bases). The CDR3 loop spans 14 amino acids. Germline CDR1 and CDR2: SGHVS and FQNEAQ. The V gene lost 3 bases and the J gene lost 5 bases, with 13 bases spanning the gap. CDR3 sequence reads: CASSLLIGATEAFF. As DNA, the CDR3 is TGTGCCAGCAGCTTGCTGATAGGGGCAACTGAAGCTTTCTTT. Full variable domain (outside the CDR3, taken from reference TRBV7-8 and TRBJ1-1): GAGVSQSPRYKVAKRGQDVALRCDPISGHVSLFWYQQALGQGPEFLTYFQNEAQLDKSGLPSDRFFAERPEGSVSTLKIQRTQQEDSAVYLCASSLLIGATEAFFGQGTRLTVV.

The chain has TRBV7-3 and TRBJ2-3, with D possibly TRBD2 on 5 matching bases. Germline V gene sequence: CDR1 SGHTA, CDR2 FQGTGA. The CDR3 totals 15 residues. The V end lost 5 bases, the J end lost 3 bases, and 15 bases lay between the germline ends. The CDR3 region is CASSRGRVGTDTQYF. Written as DNA, the CDR3 is TGTGCCAGCAGCCGAGGGCGGGTCGGGACAGATACGCAGTATTTT.

This chain uses TRBV7-3 with TRBJ2-5; unclear D gene. The CDR3 length is 14 residues. V was cut by 2 bases and J by 0 bases, with 7 bases left in between. The germline V gene encodes CDR1 SGHTA and CDR2 FQGTGA. The CDR3 coding sequence is TGTGCCAGCAGCTTAGGCGGAAACCAAGAGACCCAGTACTTC. It translates to CASSLGGNQETQYF.

A remark on this clone: The sample has other DNA sequences that encode this CDR3 too. This chain uses TRBV9 with TRBJ2-3; D gene ambiguous. Trimming stripped 2 bases from V and 6 bases from J, with 4 bases between. Looked up from germline, CDR1 is SGDLS and CDR2 is YYNGEE. The CDR3 runs 11 residues. CDR3 in amino acids: CASSVGDTQYF. The CDR3 bases are TGTGCCAGCAGCGTCGGGGATACGCAGTATTTT. The whole variable domain, remainder taken from reference TRBV9 and TRBJ2-3, is DSGVTQTPKHLITATGQRVTLRCSPRSGDLSVYWYQQSLDQGLQFLIQYYNGEERAKGNILERFSAQQFPDLHSELNLSSLELGDSALYFCASSVGDTQYFGPGTRLTVL.

The chain combines TRBV10-3 with TRBJ2-7; D is tentatively TRBD1 or TRBD2 (7 bases each). CDR3 size: 14 residues. Trimming stripped 8 bases from V and 1 base from J, with 15 bases between. CDR1 and CDR2 from the germline V gene are ENHRY and SYGVKD. In DNA form, the CDR3 reads TGTGCCATCGGTGGGAGGGGGCTTTCCTACGAGCAGTACTTC. This translates into CAIGGRGLSYEQYF.

This chain links TRBV5-1 with TRBJ2-2; D remains unclear. Germline CDR1 SGHRS, CDR2 YFSETQ. V lost 4 bases and J 6 bases, leaving 13 bases between the germline ends. This CDR3 region has 14 residues. The CDR3 protein is CASSQSQGAGELFF. CDR3 nucleotide sequence: TGCGCCAGCAGCCAGTCCCAAGGTGCCGGGGAGCTGTTTTTT.

V is TRBV7-3 and J is TRBJ2-3, with TRBD2 identical over 8 bases. CDR1 is SGHTA, CDR2 FQGTGA, per germline. V trimming: 5 bases; J trimming: 4 bases; junction bases outside the gene matches: 5. This CDR3 has 14 amino acids. The CDR3 DNA sequence: TGTGCCAGCAGCCCCCGGACTAGCTCAGATACGCAGTATTTT. Its translation is CASSPRTSSDTQYF.

This chain links TRBV27 with TRBJ1-1, with D unclear. The CDR3 sequence is 11 residues long. The germline CDR1 and CDR2 sequences are MNHEY and SMNVEV (reference sequence). Trimming left V 9 bases short and J 11 bases short, with 16 bases between. The CDR3 DNA is TGTGCCAGTGCCCAACCGGGTCGGGCTTTCTTT. Protein: CASAQPGRAFF.

The rearrangement links TRBV18 to TRBJ1-3; tentatively, D is TRBD1 (5 bases). This CDR3 is 16 amino acids long. Germline CDR1 and CDR2: KGHSH and LQKENI. Trimming stripped 6 bases from V and 2 bases from J, with 17 bases between. The CDR3 coding sequence is TGTGCCAGCTCGCCCAGGGCCTGGGGCCCTGGAAACACCATATATTTT. Protein: CASSPRAWGPGNTIYF.